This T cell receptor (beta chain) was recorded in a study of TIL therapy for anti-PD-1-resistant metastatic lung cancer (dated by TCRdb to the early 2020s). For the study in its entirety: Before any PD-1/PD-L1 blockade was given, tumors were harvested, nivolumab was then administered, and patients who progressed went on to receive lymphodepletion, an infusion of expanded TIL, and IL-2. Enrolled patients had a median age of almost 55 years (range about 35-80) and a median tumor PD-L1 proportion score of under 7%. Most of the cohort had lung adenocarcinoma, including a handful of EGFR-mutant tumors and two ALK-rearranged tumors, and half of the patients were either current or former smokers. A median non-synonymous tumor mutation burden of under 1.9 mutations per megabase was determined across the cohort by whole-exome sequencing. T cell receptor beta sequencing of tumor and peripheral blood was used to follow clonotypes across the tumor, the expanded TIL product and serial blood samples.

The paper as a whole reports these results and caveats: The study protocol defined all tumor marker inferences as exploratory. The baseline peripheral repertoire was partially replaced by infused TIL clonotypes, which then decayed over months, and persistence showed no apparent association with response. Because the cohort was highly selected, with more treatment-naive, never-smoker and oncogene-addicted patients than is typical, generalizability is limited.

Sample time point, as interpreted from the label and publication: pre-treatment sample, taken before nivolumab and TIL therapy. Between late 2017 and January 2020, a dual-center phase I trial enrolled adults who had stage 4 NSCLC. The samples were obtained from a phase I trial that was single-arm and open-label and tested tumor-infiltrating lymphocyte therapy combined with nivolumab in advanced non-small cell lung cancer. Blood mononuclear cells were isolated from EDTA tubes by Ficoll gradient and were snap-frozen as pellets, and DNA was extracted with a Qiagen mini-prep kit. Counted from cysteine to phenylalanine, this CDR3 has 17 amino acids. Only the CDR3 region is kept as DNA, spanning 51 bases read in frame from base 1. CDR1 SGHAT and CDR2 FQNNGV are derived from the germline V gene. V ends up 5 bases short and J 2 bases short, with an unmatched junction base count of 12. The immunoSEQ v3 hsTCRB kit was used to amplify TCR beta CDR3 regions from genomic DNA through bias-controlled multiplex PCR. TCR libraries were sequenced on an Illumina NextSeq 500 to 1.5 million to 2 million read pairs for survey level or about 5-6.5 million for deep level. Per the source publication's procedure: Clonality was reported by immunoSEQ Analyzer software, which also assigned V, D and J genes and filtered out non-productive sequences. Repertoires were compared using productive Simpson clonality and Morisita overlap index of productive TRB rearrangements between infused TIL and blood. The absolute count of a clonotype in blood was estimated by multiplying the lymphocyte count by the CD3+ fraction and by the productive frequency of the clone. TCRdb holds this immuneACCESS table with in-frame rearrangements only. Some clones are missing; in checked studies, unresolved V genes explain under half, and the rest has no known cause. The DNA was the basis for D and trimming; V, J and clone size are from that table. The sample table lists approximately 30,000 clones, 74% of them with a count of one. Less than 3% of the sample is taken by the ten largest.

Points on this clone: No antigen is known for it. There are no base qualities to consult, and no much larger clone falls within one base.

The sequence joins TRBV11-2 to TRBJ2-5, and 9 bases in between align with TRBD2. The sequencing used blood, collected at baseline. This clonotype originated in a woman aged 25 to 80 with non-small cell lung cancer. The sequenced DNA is TGTGCCAGCAGCCCCTCCCGGACTAGCGAATGGCAAGAGACCCAGTACTTC. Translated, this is CASSPSRTSEWQETQYF.